This TCR beta chain was observed in a study of shared clonotypes between healthy human individuals. This clone has only one observation. Assay used: immunoSEQ multiplex PCR; TCRdb lists only in-frame clones, some missing. This table holds hundreds of thousands of clones, about 79% found once. Sequenced input: PBMCs. The sequence came from a woman in her thirties or forties in good health. Some clones in this sample may be carry-over from other donors' samples.

The CDR3 protein is CSVGRGGNEQFF. CDR3 coding DNA: TGCAGCGTTGGGAGAGGGGGCAATGAGCAGTTCTTC. The chain is built from TRBV29-1 and TRBJ2-1; perhaps TRBD1 as D (6 bases). Per germline, CDR1 SQVTM and CDR2 ANQGSEA. Trimming cost V 4 bases and J 6 bases, with 10 bases left between them. The CDR3 runs to 12 residues.